One sample yielded the 18 T cell receptor beta chains listed below, sequenced in a study of blood T cells in healthy people across ages. A second PCR of 7 to 11 cycles used a sample-barcoded 5' primer and a J-beta primer mix. TCRdb re-derived calls from the 5' RACE reads in MiXCR, one entry per CDR3 protein. The sample includes about 670,000 distinct CDR3 sequences, under 65% of them seen just once. Sequencing was performed on blood. The receptors originated from a woman over 75 in good health.

This clonotype has a handful of counts. The gene calls are TRBV4-1 and TRBJ1-1; D call uncertain. V gave up 0 bases and J gave up 0 bases, with 8 bases separating them. Germline V gene lookup returns CDR1 MGHRA and CDR2 YSYEKL. The CDR3 consists of 15 residues. This CDR3 reads CASSQERTVNTEAFF. The CDR3 DNA reads TGCGCCAGCAGCCAAGAACGCACTGTGAACACTGAAGCTTTCTTT.

This clonotype was seen only a few times. The chain links TRBV25-1 to TRBJ1-5; D not certain. The CDR3 is made up of 16 amino acids. Germline V gene lookup returns CDR1 MGHDK and CDR2 SYGVNS. V was cut by 1 base and J by 0 bases, with 10 bases left in between. The CDR3 nucleotides are TGTGCCAGCAGTGAATCTTTGCACGATAGCAATCAGCCCCAGCATTTT. Translating gives CASSESLHDSNQPQHF.

As for this clonotype: A much larger clone differs from this one at a single base, so this may be a read error. The rearrangement links TRBV7-2 to TRBJ2-5, with TRBD2 matching 8 bases. Trimming cost V 2 bases and J 11 bases; bases outside gene matches: 13. Germline V lookup: CDR1 SGHTA, CDR2 FQGNSA. CDR3 size: 15 residues. In DNA form, the CDR3 reads TGTGCCAGCAGCTTACGGACTAGCATCGTCAATGAGCAGTACTTC. Translated, it gives CASSLRTSIVNEQYF.

The gene calls are TRBV14 and TRBJ2-4, with a possible D match to TRBD1 (6 bases). CDR3 size: 18 residues. Between the trimmed V and J ends, which lost 0 bases and 1 base, there was a span of 16 bases. Germline V gives CDR1 SGHDN, CDR2 FVKESK. The CDR3 nucleotides read TGTGCCAGCAGCCAAGATGGGACACCTCTGGGGGCCAAAAACATTCAGTACTTC. This codes for CASSQDGTPLGAKNIQYF.

The V and J genes are TRBV2 and TRBJ2-4; D is undetermined. The CDR3 has 16 amino acids. Germline CDR1 SNHLY, CDR2 FYNNEI. V lost 4 bases, J lost 1 base, and 14 bases lay in between. CDR3 DNA sequence: TGTGCCAGCAGTGCCCAAAGCCCGTCGGCCAAAAACATTCAGTACTTC. This translates into CASSAQSPSAKNIQYF.

As for this clonotype: A read error may be the cause here, since a much bigger clone is one base away. The V call is TRBV10-3, the J call TRBJ2-3; 7 bases are a match to TRBD2. The CDR3 contains 14 residues. Germline CDR1 is ENHRY and CDR2 is SYGVKD. After removal of 6 bases from V and 2 bases from J, the junction contained 5 bases not matched to a gene. The CDR3 is CAIRVSGATDTQYF. CDR3 coding DNA: TGTGCCATCAGGGTGAGCGGGGCCACAGATACGCAGTATTTT.

The gene calls are TRBV5-1 and TRBJ2-2, with D perhaps TRBD2 (5 bases). The CDR3 is 17 amino acids. CDR1 SGHRS and CDR2 YFSETQ come from the germline V gene. Trimming left V 0 bases short and J 0 bases short, with 12 bases between. CDR3 sequence: CASSLGLLGTNTGELFF. CDR3 sequence (DNA): TGCGCCAGCAGCTTGGGCCTACTAGGCACGAACACCGGGGAGCTGTTTTTT.

V usage is TRBV9 and J usage is TRBJ2-1, with D perhaps TRBD1 (5 bases). V was trimmed by 0 bases and J by 6 bases, leaving 13 bases between them. This CDR3 spans 15 amino acids. Germline lookup yields CDR1 SGDLS and CDR2 YYNGEE. The CDR3 nucleotides are TGTGCCAGCAGCGTAGAGGCAGGGAACCTCAATGAGCAGTTCTTC. Its translation is CASSVEAGNLNEQFF.

This clonotype has a count of ten or more. The chain has TRBV4-1 and TRBJ2-5, with D possibly matching TRBD2 (6 bases). The J call may be faulty, since TRBJ2-7 better matches the DNA end. This CDR3 is 14 amino acids long. CDR1 and CDR2 from the germline V gene are MGHRA and YSYEKL. CDR3 amino acids: CASSQDGRGSEQYF. The CDR3 DNA reads TGCGCCAGCAGCCAAGATGGCCGGGGGTCCGAGCAGTACTTC.

The chain combines TRBV30 with TRBJ2-7, with unresolved D. V was cut by 1 base and J by 4 bases, with 11 bases left in between. The V gene's germline CDR1 is GTSNPN and CDR2 SVGIG (reference sequence). This CDR3 has 13 amino acids. The CDR3 region is CAWSARLFYEQYF. CDR3 nucleotide sequence: TGTGCCTGGAGTGCCAGGCTTTTTTACGAGCAGTACTTC.

On this clonotype: Since a much larger clone is just one base distant, this may be a read error. J is TRBJ2-1 and V is TRBV3-1; D remains unclear. Germline loops: CDR1 LGHDT, CDR2 YNNKEL (reference sequence). This CDR3 has 15 amino acids. The CDR3: CASSQASVWYNEQLF. Here the CDR3 DNA reads TGTGCCAGCAGCCAAGCGTCTGTCTGGTACAATGAGCAGCTCTTC.

The chain links TRBV30 to TRBJ1-5; D gene unclear. The CDR3 spans 12 residues. CDR1 is GTSNPN, CDR2 SVGIG, per germline (reference sequence). V lost 0 bases and J lost 5, with 5 bases in between. The CDR3 DNA reads as TGTGCCTGGAGTGTGGATTATCAGCCCCAGCATTTT. Protein product: CAWSVDYQPQHF.

Concerning this clonotype: A much larger clone is a single base away; this may be a read error. This sequence joins TRBV20-1 and TRBJ2-1; a possible D gene is TRBD1 (7 bases). Judging by the DNA end, TRBJ2-7 fits better; the J call may be wrong. The CDR3 spans 14 residues. CDR1 DFQATT and CDR2 SNEGSKA come from the germline V gene (reference sequence). Here the CDR3 reads CSALRGDGYNEQYF. CDR3 in DNA: TGCAGTGCTCTCAGGGGGGATGGCTACAATGAGCAGTACTTC.

This clonotype was counted many times. The chain recombines TRBV20-1 with TRBJ2-7, with D perhaps given as TRBD1 or TRBD2 (5 bases each). This CDR3 spans 15 amino acids. V gave up 6 bases and J gave up 4 bases, with 22 bases separating them. Germline V gene sequence: CDR1 DFQATT, CDR2 SNEGSKA (reference sequence). The CDR3 reads CSAQWMRGPMYEQYF. The CDR3 nucleotides are TGCAGTGCCCAGTGGATGAGGGGCCCAATGTACGAGCAGTACTTC.

This clonotype was counted ten times or more. The chain has TRBV25-1 and TRBJ2-3; TRBD2 matches 11 bases. Germline-derived CDR1 and CDR2 are MGHDK and SYGVNS. V gave up 6 bases and J gave up 8 bases; unmatched junction bases: 10. The CDR3 has 15 amino acids. CDR3 protein: CASSVAGGPGGTQYF. The CDR3 DNA reads TGTGCCAGCAGCGTAGCGGGAGGGCCGGGCGGTACGCAGTATTTT. Using reference TRBV25-1 and TRBJ2-3 for the parts outside the CDR3, the full variable domain is EADIYQTPRYLVIGTGKKITLECSQTMGHDKMYWYQQDPGMELHLIHYSYGVNSTEKGDLSSESTVSRIRTEHFPLTLESARPSHTSQYLCASSVAGGPGGTQYFGPGTRLTVL.

The chain employs TRBV6-4 and TRBJ2-2, with TRBD1 matching over 8 bases. The junction had 7 bases not matched to a gene; V was cut back by 7 bases and J by 3 bases. The CDR3 length is 15 residues. Per the germline V gene, CDR1 is MRHNA and CDR2 is SNTAGT. DNA of the CDR3: TGTGCCAGCAAACCTAACAGGGGGTACACCGGGGAGCTGTTTTTT. The encoded protein is CASKPNRGYTGELFF.

This sequence joins TRBV27 and TRBJ2-4; D may match TRBD1 or TRBD2 (6 bases each). The DNA end favors TRBJ2-7, so the J call may be wrong. In germline, CDR1 is MNHEY, CDR2 SMNVEV (reference sequence). This CDR3 has 15 amino acids. The CDR3 DNA follows: TGTGCCAGCAGTTTAAGGGGGAAGGAGGGATACGAGCAGTACTTC. Encoded protein: CASSLRGKEGYEQYF.

With respect to this clonotype: A much larger clonotype is one base distant, so this may be a read error. The chain carries TRBV7-8 and TRBJ2-5, with 10 positions matching TRBD2. CDR1 is SGHVS and CDR2 is FQNEAQ in the germline V gene. This CDR3 has 14 amino acids. The CDR3 reads CASSLGTSGETKYF. The CDR3 nucleotides are TGTGCCAGCAGCTTAGGGACTAGCGGCGAGACCAAGTACTTC. The full variable domain, in which reference TRBV7-8 and TRBJ2-5 provide the parts outside the CDR3, is GAGVSQSPRYKVAKRGQDVALRCDPISGHVSLFWYQQALGQGPEFLTYFQNEAQLDKSGLPSDRFFAERPEGSVSTLKIQRTQQEDSAVYLCASSLGTSGETKYFGPGTRLLVL.